Listed below are T cell receptor beta chains from one sample, sequenced in a study of blood T cell repertoires in COVID-19. Generated by immunoSEQ multiplex PCR, the TCRdb table keeps only in-frame clones and is missing some. The table lists some 190,000 clones, more than 70% of them singletons. Specimen: peripheral blood. The receptors were gathered from a man between 18 and 35 years old with active or convalescent COVID-19. The CDR3 runs from the conserved cysteine through the conserved F or W. D genes are given only for firm matches. Part of the rows lack a size; the others show once, few, many or a class for expanded clones.

d_call cdr3_length j_call v_call clone_size cdr3_nt cdr3_aa
. 12 TRBJ2-7 TRBV5-6 . TGTGCCAGCAGCTTGGCGGGGAGGGAGCAGTACTTC CASSLAGREQYF
. 15 TRBJ1-4 TRBV19 . TGTGCCAGTAGTATGATCGGGGGGAATAATGAAAAACTGTTTTTT CASSMIGGNNEKLFF
TRBD1 14 TRBJ1-1 TRBV19 . TGTGCCAGTAGCAGACAGGGGTCAGGAACTGAAGCTTTCTTT CASSRQGSGTEAFF
. 13 TRBJ1-1 TRBV24-1 few TGTGCCACCAGTGATTTGGGGCGCGAAGGAGCTTTCTTT CATSDLGREGAFF
. 15 TRBJ2-4 TRBV18 . TGTGCCAGCTCACCGATTGAGGCAGCCAAAAACATTCAGTACTTC CASSPIEAAKNIQYF
. 17 TRBJ2-1 TRBV9 . TGTGCCAGCAGCACCCGTCCCGGGGTGGGGGGTACAAATGAGCAGTTCTTC CASSTRPGVGGTNEQFF
. 14 TRBJ2-3 TRBV27 . TGTGCCAGCAGTCCCCGCCTCACTAGAGATACGCAGTATTTT CASSPRLTRDTQYF
. 14 TRBJ1-1 TRBV21-1 . TGTGCCAGCAGCCCACAGGGAGTTTGGGGTGAAGCTTTCTTT CASSPQGVWGEAFF
. 13 TRBJ1-5 TRBV19 . TGTGCCAGTAGTATAGCCACGCGACAGCCCCAGCATTTT CASSIATRQPQHF
. 15 TRBJ1-1 TRBV29-1 . TGCAGCGTTTCTTGGCTTCCGATTATGAACACTGAAGCTTTCTTT CSVSWLPIMNTEAFF
TRBD1 18 TRBJ2-1 TRBV15 . TGTGCCACCAGCACACCCGAAGAACAGGGGAGCTCCTACAATGAGCAGTTCTTC CATSTPEEQGSSYNEQFF
. 13 TRBJ1-1 TRBV5-4 . TGTGCCAGCAGCTTGGCGGGGGTGGCTGAAGCTTTCTTT CASSLAGVAEAFF
TRBD2 16 TRBJ2-1 TRBV6-4 . TGTGCCAGCAGTGACATCGGGACTAGCGGGAGAGATGAGCAGTTCTTC CASSDIGTSGRDEQFF
. 13 TRBJ1-1 TRBV6-5 . TGTGCCAGCAGCCCCATCATCGGGAGTGAAGCTTTCTTT CASSPIIGSEAFF
. 14 TRBJ1-3 TRBV30 . TGTGCCTGGGGTGCCGAGGGTCCCGGGGGCACCATATATTTT CAWGAEGPGGTIYF
TRBD2 16 TRBJ2-7 TRBV19 . TGTGCCAGTAGTAGCAGCCTAGCGGGAGTTGGGTACGAGCAGTACTTC CASSSSLAGVGYEQYF
. 19 TRBJ2-1 TRBV12-5 . TGTGCTAGTGGTTTGGTACGAGGGGGCGGGACCCACTCCTACAATGAGCAGTTCTTC CASGLVRGGGTHSYNEQFF
. 12 TRBJ2-7 TRBV19 . TGTGCCAGTAGTCGGCAGGGGAACGAGCAGTACTTC CASSRQGNEQYF